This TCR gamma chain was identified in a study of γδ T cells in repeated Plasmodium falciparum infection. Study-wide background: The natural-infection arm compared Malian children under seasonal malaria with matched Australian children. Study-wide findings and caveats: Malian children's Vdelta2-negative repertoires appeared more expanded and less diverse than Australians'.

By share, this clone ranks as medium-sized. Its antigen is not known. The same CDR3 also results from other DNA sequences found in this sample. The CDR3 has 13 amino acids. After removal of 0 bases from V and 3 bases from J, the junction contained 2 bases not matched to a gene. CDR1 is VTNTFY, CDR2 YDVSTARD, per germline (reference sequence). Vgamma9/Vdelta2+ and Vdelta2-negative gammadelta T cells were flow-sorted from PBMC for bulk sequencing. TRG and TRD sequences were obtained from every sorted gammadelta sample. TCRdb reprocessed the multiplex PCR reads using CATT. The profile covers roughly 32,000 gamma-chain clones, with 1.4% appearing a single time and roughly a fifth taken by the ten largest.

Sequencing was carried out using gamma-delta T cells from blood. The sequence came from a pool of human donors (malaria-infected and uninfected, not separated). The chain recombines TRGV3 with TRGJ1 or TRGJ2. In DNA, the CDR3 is TGTGCCACCTGGGACAGGAGTTATTATAAGAAACTCTTT. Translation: CATWDRSYYKKLF.